Listed below are T cell receptor beta chains from one sample, sequenced in a study of Ad26.COV2.S vaccination and SARS-CoV-2 variants. This table comes from immunoSEQ multiplex PCR, and its TCRdb copy is limited to in-frame clones, with some not included. The table lists hundreds of thousands of clones, approximately 85% of them singletons. The sample consisted of peripheral blood, taken in a trial of Ad26.COV2.S vaccine versus placebo. These receptor sequences come from a person aged 18-60 years who received the Ad26.COV2.S COVID-19 vaccine or a placebo. The CDR3 runs from the conserved cysteine through the conserved F or W. The order of the fields is J gene, V gene, CDR3 protein.

>TRBJ1-1|TRBV28
CASSPLRQGAVNTEAFF
>TRBJ2-7|TRBV7-2
CASSSGGPYEQYF
>TRBJ2-7|TRBV18
CASSGGPGYEQYF
>TRBJ2-1|TRBV3-1/TRBV3-2
CASSHGNNEQFF
>TRBJ2-1|TRBV15
CATSRRVGSSYNEQFF
>TRBJ1-5|TRBV5-4
CASSLKSGGQPQHF
>TRBJ2-1|TRBV19
CASSTGRGLAGVLEQFF
>TRBJ2-2|TRBV7-2
CASTYFTGELFF
>TRBJ2-3|TRBV28
CASSQGVHTQYF
>TRBJ2-1|TRBV9
CASSASGTDYNEQFF
>TRBJ1-1|TRBV7-9
CASSLGADEAFF
>TRBJ2-7|TRBV28
CASSLLAGVRHEQYF
>TRBJ2-3|TRBV18
CASSPAATDTQYF
>TRBJ2-7|TRBV19
CASSISVPSGQYYEQYF
>TRBJ1-3|TRBV12-5
CASGLFLGRNSGNTIYF
>TRBJ1-1|TRBV7-2
CASSLVPDRITEAFF
>TRBJ1-3|TRBV5-1
CASSLEVGTGGAGGNTIYF
>TRBJ1-1|TRBV10-1
CASSPTRGEAFF
>TRBJ1-3|TRBV6-5
CASGITGASGNTIYF
>TRBJ2-3|TRBV5-4
CASSLDISTDTQYF
>TRBJ1-6|TRBV30
CAWNRGMNSPLHF
>TRBJ2-2|TRBV6-4
CASSNEPGLAGVRTGELFF
>TRBJ2-4|TRBV11-2
CASSLDLANIQYF